The 23 T cell receptor beta chains in this list originate from one sample, sequenced in a study of CD8 T cells in Susac syndrome. cDNA came from approximately 0.5 to 1 ug RNA primed by random hexamers. From the immunoSEQ multiplex PCR reads, TCRdb called clonotypes with MiXCR, one entry per CDR3 protein. Among more than 95,000 distinct CDR3 sequences listed, over 85% were seen once. The specimen sequenced was CD8+ T cells from PBMCs. The receptors shown here come from a human donor with Susac syndrome.

The genes are TRBV30 and TRBJ1-1; 7 bases agree with TRBD1. J gave up 1 base and V 1 base, and 0 bases lay outside the gene matches. The CDR3 is 13 residues long. CDR1 and CDR2 from the germline V gene are GTSNPN and SVGIG (reference sequence). In DNA, the CDR3 is TGTGCCTGGAGTGGGACAGGGAACACTGAAGCTTTCTTT. Translating gives CAWSGTGNTEAFF.

In its sample, this clonotype was seen once. The chain links TRBV9 to TRBJ1-2; 9 bases map to TRBD1. V shed 0 bases and J 6 bases; nucleotides not matched to a gene: 3. Germline values: CDR1 SGDLS, CDR2 YYNGEE. This CDR3 has 14 residues. The CDR3 DNA is TGTGCCAGCAGCGTAGCTCGGACAGGGGATGGCTACACCTTC. Its translation: CASSVARTGDGYTF.

V gene TRBV2 combines with J gene TRBJ1-2; perhaps TRBD1 as D (5 bases). V was pared by 6 bases and J by 2 bases, with 7 bases between. CDR1 is SNHLY, CDR2 FYNNEI, per germline. The CDR3 length is 12 residues. DNA of the CDR3: TGTGCCAGCAGGTGGGGGAACTATGGCTACACCTTC. This translates into CASRWGNYGYTF.

The chain is built from TRBV29-1 and TRBJ1-1, with TRBD1 matching over 7 bases. The CDR3 length is 13 residues. The V segment lost 4 bases and the J segment 4 bases; nucleotides outside the gene matches: 6. CDR1 is SQVTM, CDR2 ANQGSEA, per germline. Here the CDR3 reads CSVGGQGGTEAFF. CDR3 bases: TGCAGCGTTGGCGGGCAGGGGGGCACTGAAGCTTTCTTT.

As DNA, the CDR3 is TGTGCCAGCAGCGAGATCGGGACTGGCACCGGGGAGCTGTTTTTT. Protein product: CASSEIGTGTGELFF. The genes are TRBV9 and TRBJ2-2, with D possibly being TRBD2 (6 bases). Per the germline V gene, CDR1 is SGDLS and CDR2 is YYNGEE. The germline V and J ends were trimmed by 3 bases and 4 bases, with 13 bases remaining between them. The CDR3 consists of 15 residues.

The chain combines TRBV5-4 with TRBJ1-2; the D is unclear. Germline V gene sequence: CDR1 SGHNT, CDR2 YYREEE (reference sequence). The CDR3 has 13 residues. Trimming cost V 7 bases and J 2 bases, with 12 bases left between them. The CDR3 region is CASGHHQNYGYTF. The CDR3 DNA reads as TGTGCCAGCGGCCACCACCAAAACTATGGCTACACCTTC.

The chain is built from TRBV19 and TRBJ2-7, with no clear D. The CDR3 totals 15 residues. The germline V gene encodes CDR1 LNHDA and CDR2 SQIVND (reference sequence). Trimming shortened V by 6 bases and J by 2 bases, and 17 bases separated the two germline ends. CDR3 coding DNA: TGTGCCAGTAGCACGGCTGTTGATCCCACCTACGAGCAGTACTTC. This encodes CASSTAVDPTYEQYF. The variable domain in full, with the rest retrieved from reference TRBV19 and TRBJ2-7, is DGGITQSPKYLFRKEGQNVTLSCEQNLNHDAMYWYRQDPGQGLRLIYYSQIVNDFQKGDIAEGYSVSREKKESFPLTVTSAQKNPTAFYLCASSTAVDPTYEQYFGPGTRLTVT.

The rearrangement joins TRBV12-3 or TRBV12-4 to TRBJ2-3; D possibly corresponds to TRBD1 (5 bases). The V gene lost 6 bases and the J gene lost 0 bases, with 10 bases spanning the gap. The CDR3 runs 14 residues. CDR3 protein: CASSSGSSTDTQYF. CDR3 nucleotide sequence: TGTGCCAGCAGCTCAGGGTCTAGCACAGATACGCAGTATTTT.

The rearrangement joins TRBV5-6 to TRBJ2-3; 10 bases are shared with TRBD1. Germline values: CDR1 SGHDT, CDR2 YYEEEE. The CDR3 loop spans 16 amino acids. V lost 4 bases and J lost 1; bases outside the gene matches: 6. The CDR3 DNA follows: TGTGCCAGCAGCCCGGGACAGGGGCAAGGCACAGATACGCAGTATTTT. It codes for CASSPGQGQGTDTQYF.

This sequence joins TRBV30 and TRBJ1-1; D is perhaps TRBD1 (5 bases). Germline loops: CDR1 GTSNPN, CDR2 SVGIG (reference sequence). The V end was cut by 2 bases, the J end by 5 bases, with 12 bases between. The CDR3 contains 13 residues. CDR3 bases: TGTGCCTGGAGTTTAAGGGGAGGGACTGAAGCTTTCTTT. Protein product: CAWSLRGGTEAFF. Drawing the rest from reference TRBV30 and TRBJ1-1, the complete variable domain is SQTIHQWPATLVQPVGSPLSLECTVEGTSNPNLYWYRQAAGRGLQLLFYSVGIGQISSEVPQNLSASRPQDRQFILSSKKLLLSDSGFYLCAWSLRGGTEAFFGQGTRLTVV.

The V gene is TRBV29-1, the J gene TRBJ2-7; D gene uncertain. The germline V and J ends were trimmed by 0 bases and 2 bases, with 11 bases remaining between them. Germline V gene data show CDR1 as SQVTM and CDR2 as ANQGSEA. This CDR3 is built from 14 residues. CDR3 sequence (DNA): TGCAGCGTTGAAGATGGTAGTGACACCTACGAGCAGTACTTC. It yields the protein CSVEDGSDTYEQYF.

The CDR3 DNA follows: TGCAGTGCGACAGACGAGGGGGGCATTCAGTACTTC. This translates into CSATDEGGIQYF. The chain carries TRBV20-1 and TRBJ2-4; D may be TRBD1 or TRBD2 (6 bases each). CDR1 is DFQATT, CDR2 SNEGSKA, per germline (reference sequence). With 6 bases removed from V and 9 bases from J, the gap between germline ends came to 15 bases. This CDR3 has 12 residues.

Only one count was recorded for this clonotype. The chain recombines TRBV6-2 or TRBV6-3 with TRBJ2-7; 7 bases match TRBD2. Germline V lookup: CDR1 MNHEY, CDR2 SVGEGT. After removal of 2 bases from V and 0 bases from J, the junction contained 10 bases not matched to a gene. The CDR3 covers 17 residues. For the CDR3, the DNA is TGTGCCAGCAGTTACGATACAGCGGGAACCTACTCCTACGAGCAGTACTTC. This gives the protein CASSYDTAGTYSYEQYF.

With respect to this clonotype: A read error may account for a junction end that differs from germline. The chain joins TRBV27 to TRBJ1-4; D gene uncertain. The CDR3 runs 13 residues. Germline V gene sequence: CDR1 MNHEY, CDR2 SMNVEV (reference sequence). The chain's CDR3 is CASAGHSNGKLFF. Here the CDR3 DNA reads TGTGCCAGTGCGGGTCACAGTAATGGAAAACTGTTTTTT.

V gene TRBV2 combines with J gene TRBJ1-2; TRBD1 matches at 8 bases. V shed 6 bases and J 5 bases; nucleotides not matched to a gene: 8. CDR1 SNHLY and CDR2 FYNNEI come from the germline V gene. The CDR3 contains 14 residues. CDR3 protein: CASRVGTGIYGYTF. CDR3 coding DNA: TGTGCCAGCAGAGTGGGGACAGGCATTTATGGCTACACCTTC.

The V call is TRBV27, the J call TRBJ2-1; 11 positions agree with TRBD2. Germline lookup yields CDR1 MNHEY and CDR2 SMNVEV (reference sequence). V shed 4 bases, J shed 4 bases, and the junction held 6 bases outside the gene matches. CDR3 length: 16 amino acids. As DNA, the CDR3 is TGTGCCAGCAGTTCCGAACTAGCGGGGGTTTACAATGAGCAGTTCTTC. Amino acids: CASSSELAGVYNEQFF.

This clonotype was detected once. V gene TRBV15 combines with J gene TRBJ1-1; 8 nucleotides line up with TRBD1. The length of the CDR3 is 15 residues. With V trimmed by 1 base and J by 3 bases, 4 bases remained unmatched. Germline CDR1 reads LNHNV; CDR2 reads YYDKDF (reference sequence). CDR3 DNA: TGTGCCACCAGCAGAGCCGCGGACAGGGACACTGAAGCTTTCTTT. Encoded protein: CATSRAADRDTEAFF.

The CDR3 DNA sequence: TGTGCCTGGAGTGTACTTGACTCATCTGAAGCTTTCTTT. It yields the protein CAWSVLDSSEAFF. The rearrangement joins TRBV30 to TRBJ1-1; D not resolved. The CDR3 totals 13 residues. V was trimmed by 0 bases and J by 6 bases, leaving 11 bases between them. Germline V gene data show CDR1 as GTSNPN and CDR2 as SVGIG (reference sequence).

This clonotype occurred once. The chain uses TRBV27 and TRBJ2-2; a weak D match, TRBD2 (5 bases). The V gene lost 0 bases and the J gene lost 4 bases, with 6 bases spanning the gap. Germline loops: CDR1 MNHEY, CDR2 SMNVEV (reference sequence). The CDR3 runs 14 residues. The CDR3 loop reads CASSLSLATGELFF. CDR3 in DNA: TGTGCCAGCAGTTTATCCCTAGCCACCGGGGAGCTGTTTTTT.

The J gene is TRBJ2-7, the V gene TRBV6-1; a possible D gene is TRBD2 (6 bases). The CDR3 has 13 residues. The V and J ends lost 3 bases and 5 bases respectively, with 11 bases between them. In germline, CDR1 is MNHNS, CDR2 SASEGT. The CDR3 reads CASSDGGTDEQYF. The DNA for the CDR3 is TGTGCCAGCAGTGATGGCGGGACCGACGAGCAGTACTTC.

The rearrangement links TRBV5-1 to TRBJ1-1; no definite D call. The CDR3 extends over 14 amino acids. Germline V gene lookup returns CDR1 SGHRS and CDR2 YFSETQ. The germline V and J ends were trimmed by 0 bases and 0 bases, with 6 bases remaining between them. The CDR3 DNA is TGCGCCAGCAGCTTGGCGGGGATGAACACTGAAGCTTTCTTT. Protein sequence: CASSLAGMNTEAFF.

V gene TRBV29-1 combines with J gene TRBJ1-5; D is undetermined. V was clipped by 5 bases and J by 0 bases, with 11 bases between them. Germline V lookup: CDR1 SQVTM, CDR2 ANQGSEA. The CDR3 is made up of 14 amino acids. The CDR3 spells CSVFDGYSNQPQHF. DNA for the CDR3: TGCAGCGTTTTTGACGGTTATAGCAATCAGCCCCAGCATTTT.

The J gene is TRBJ2-4, the V gene TRBV11-2, with TRBD2 as a possible D gene (5 bases). This CDR3 comprises 14 residues. Germline CDR1 reads SGHAT; CDR2 reads FQNNGV. Trimming removed 5 bases at V and 3 bases at J, with 11 bases between. CDR3 nucleotides: TGTGCCAGCAGCGTGCGGGCTGACAAAAACATTCAGTACTTC. It yields the protein CASSVRADKNIQYF.